These 9 T cell receptor beta chains share one sample of origin, sequenced in a study of T cell responses to AZD1222 COVID-19 vaccine. The table came from immunoSEQ multiplex PCR; TCRdb's copy has only in-frame clones and leaves some out. This table has 100,000 or so clones, 70% to 90% appearing once. This specimen consisted of peripheral blood, obtained on day 0 of AZD1222 vaccination. The receptors were gathered from an adult in good health.

The V call is TRBV7-6, the J call TRBJ2-1; 14 positions match TRBD2. CDR1 SGHVS and CDR2 FNYEAQ come from the germline V gene. The CDR3 runs 16 residues. With V trimmed by 4 bases and J by 7 bases, 6 bases remained unmatched. Written as DNA, the CDR3 is TGTGCCAGCAGCTCGGGACTAGCGGGAGAGGGGAATGAGCAGTTCTTC. It codes for CASSSGLAGEGNEQFF.

The rearrangement links TRBV15 to TRBJ2-1; D is ambiguous. The germline V gene has CDR1 LNHNV and CDR2 YYDKDF (reference sequence). The V gene lost 6 bases and the J gene lost 4 bases, with 7 bases spanning the gap. The CDR3 has 12 residues. The CDR3 loop reads CATSQGYNEQFF. CDR3 in DNA: TGTGCCACCAGTCAAGGGTACAATGAGCAGTTCTTC.

J is TRBJ1-1 and V is TRBV29-1, with D tentatively TRBD1 (5 bases). There are 14 residues in the CDR3. Trimming left V 5 bases short and J 2 bases short, with 15 bases between. Germline CDR1 and CDR2: SQVTM and ANQGSEA. CDR3 sequence (DNA): TGCAGCGTTAGTTCGGCCAGGGTCAACACTGAAGCTTTCTTT. Translation gives CSVSSARVNTEAFF.

The CDR3 protein is CASLTTDYGYTF. CDR3 nucleotides: TGTGCCAGCCTTACGACGGACTATGGCTACACCTTC. The chain employs TRBV28 and TRBJ1-2, with D unclear. Per the germline V gene, CDR1 is MDHEN and CDR2 is SYDVKM. The CDR3 consists of 12 residues. V dropped 8 bases and J dropped 3 bases, with 10 bases sitting between them.

The chain joins TRBV29-1 to TRBJ1-4; D ambiguous. The CDR3 covers 14 residues. The V and J ends lost 4 bases and 8 bases respectively, with 17 bases between them. Germline CDR1 and CDR2: SQVTM and ANQGSEA. The CDR3, as DNA: TGCAGCGTTGTAATTTCGGGTAGGAGAGAAAAACTGTTTTTT. The encoded protein is CSVVISGRREKLFF.

The rearrangement joins TRBV30 to TRBJ2-7; 7 bases agree with TRBD1. V shed 2 bases, J shed 6 bases, and the junction held 7 bases outside the gene matches. From germline, CDR1 is GTSNPN and CDR2 SVGIG (reference sequence). CDR3 length: 13 residues. The CDR3 DNA sequence: TGTGCCTGGAGTAGACAGGGTTCGTCCGAGCAGTACTTC. Protein sequence: CAWSRQGSSEQYF.

CDR3 bases: TGTGCCAGCAGCTTAAGGGCCCCAGGAAACACCATATATTTT. It is translated as CASSLRAPGNTIYF. The chain uses TRBV5-6 and TRBJ1-3; D is unclear. V gave up 2 bases and J gave up 4 bases, with 10 bases separating them. The CDR3 sequence is 14 residues long. From germline, CDR1 is SGHDT and CDR2 YYEEEE.

The gene calls are TRBV21-1 and TRBJ1-5. TRBV21-1 is noted as a pseudogene. The CDR3 has 14 residues. The CDR3 is CASRLASKVQPQHF. Here the CDR3 DNA reads TGTGCCAGCAGGCTGGCATCAAAGGTTCAGCCCCAGCATTTT.

A word on this clone: A read error may account for a junction end that differs from germline. The rearrangement uses TRBV4-1 and TRBJ1-1; a weak D match, TRBD1 (5 bases). There are 15 residues in the CDR3. Germline V gene sequence: CDR1 MGHRA, CDR2 YSYEKL. CDR3 nucleotides: TGCGCCAGCAGTCAAGTGAGCAGGGTGAACACTGAAGCTTTCTTT. Translated, it gives CASSQVSRVNTEAFF.